This paragraph reports one T cell receptor beta chain. As yet, its antigen is unknown. The CDR3 totals 13 residues. Trimming took 8 bases from V and 4 from J, leaving 15 bases between them. Germline CDR1 reads GTSNPN; CDR2 reads SVGIG (reference sequence). This sample was included in a study of T cell responses to AZD1222 COVID-19 vaccine. Study observations and caveats: Two doses of AZD1222 preceded a rise in Spike-specific TCR breadth and depth.

Profiled with immunoSEQ multiplex PCR; TCRdb holds only in-frame clones, not every one. Here the sample spans under 150,000 clones, 90% being singletons. Here the sequenced sample was peripheral blood, taken on day 0 of AZD1222 vaccination. This TCR derives from an adult in good health. The gene calls are TRBV30 and TRBJ1-5; D might be TRBD1 (5 bases). The CDR3: CAGGFPGNQPQHF. The DNA of the CDR3 is TGTGCCGGGGGGTTCCCCGGGAATCAGCCCCAGCATTTT.